The 5 T cell receptor beta chains given below trace back to one sample, sequenced in a study of human T cells and chemical hapten exposure. The starting material, unfractionated whole blood, was used for total RNA extraction. Via MiXCR, TCRdb re-called the 5' RACE reads, giving one row per CDR3 protein. Of 110,000 to 150,000 distinct CDR3 sequences listed, about 4% are singletons. These TCRs come from a female donor in good health.

This clonotype was observed at least ten times. CDR3 nucleotides: TGCAGTGCAGGGGAGGTCAATCAGCCCCAGCATTTT. Protein product: CSAGEVNQPQHF. The gene calls are TRBV20-1 and TRBJ1-5; tentatively, D is TRBD1 (5 bases). The CDR3 runs 12 residues. V was cut by 6 bases and J by 3 bases, with 9 bases left in between. Germline V gene sequence: CDR1 DFQATT, CDR2 SNEGSKA (reference sequence).

This clonotype showed up many times. This chain links TRBV7-8 with TRBJ1-6, with D possibly matching TRBD1 (6 bases). CDR3 length equals 13 residues. Germline V gives CDR1 SGHVS, CDR2 FQNEAQ. The V gene lost 6 bases and the J gene lost 6 bases, with 9 bases spanning the gap. The CDR3 spells CASRSGVNSPLHF. For the CDR3, the DNA is TGTGCCAGCAGGTCAGGGGTTAATTCACCCCTCCACTTT.

The table lists this clonotype with many counts. The V and J genes are TRBV6-5 and TRBJ2-2, with 14 bases identical to TRBD2. The CDR3 consists of 22 residues. J lost 0 bases, V lost 2 bases, and 14 bases had no gene match. Germline CDR1 MNHEY, CDR2 SVGAGI. CDR3 DNA: TGTGCCAGCAGTTACCTGAGACTAGCGGGGGGGGACCCTAATGCGAACACCGGGGAGCTGTTTTTT. Translated: CASSYLRLAGGDPNANTGELFF.

This clonotype occurred many times. The V and J genes are TRBV4-3 and TRBJ1-2, with D unclear. Trimming removed 1 base at V and 3 bases at J, with 12 bases between. The CDR3 is 15 residues long. Germline V gene data show CDR1 as LGHNA and CDR2 as YSLEER. The CDR3: CASSQVTHGYYGYTF. CDR3 bases: TGCGCCAGCAGCCAAGTCACACACGGATACTATGGCTACACCTTC.

This clonotype has at least ten counts. This chain joins TRBV6-1 and TRBJ1-1; D is unresolved. This CDR3 region has 11 residues. Trimming removed 1 base from V and 9 bases from J, with 6 bases in between. From germline, CDR1 is MNHNS and CDR2 SASEGT. CDR3 in amino acids: CASSEGWKAFF. The CDR3 DNA reads TGTGCCAGCAGTGAAGGATGGAAAGCTTTCTTT.